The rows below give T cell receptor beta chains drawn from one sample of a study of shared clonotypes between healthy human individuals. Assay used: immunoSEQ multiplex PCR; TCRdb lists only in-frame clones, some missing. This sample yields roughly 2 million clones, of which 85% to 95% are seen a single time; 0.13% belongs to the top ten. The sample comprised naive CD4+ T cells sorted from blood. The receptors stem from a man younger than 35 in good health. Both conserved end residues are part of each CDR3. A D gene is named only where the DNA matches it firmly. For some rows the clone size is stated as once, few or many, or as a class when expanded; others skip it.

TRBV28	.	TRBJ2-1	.	CASSLPGTSYNEQFF	TGTGCCAGCAGTTTACCCGGGACCTCCTACAATGAGCAGTTCTTC
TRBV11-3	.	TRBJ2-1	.	CASSWGNGGQQFF	TGTGCCAGCAGCTGGGGTAATGGGGGCCAGCAGTTCTTC
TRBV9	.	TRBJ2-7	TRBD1	CASSPRQGSYEQYF	TGTGCCAGCAGCCCCAGACAGGGCTCCTACGAGCAGTACTTC
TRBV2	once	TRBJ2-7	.	CASRPGTQAYEQYF	TGTGCCAGCAGGCCCGGGACTCAGGCCTACGAGCAGTACTTC
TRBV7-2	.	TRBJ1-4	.	CASSVVGLGANEKLFF	TGTGCCAGCAGCGTAGTCGGGCTCGGGGCCAATGAAAAACTGTTTTTT
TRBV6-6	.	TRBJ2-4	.	CASSYGGLAKNIQYF	TGTGCCAGCAGTTACGGGGGTTTAGCCAAAAACATTCAGTACTTC
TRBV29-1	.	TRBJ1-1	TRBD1	CSVDRGRTEAFF	TGCAGCGTTGACAGGGGGAGGACTGAAGCTTTCTTT
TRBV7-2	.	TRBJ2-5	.	CASSGMGETQYF	TGTGCCAGCAGTGGGATGGGTGAGACCCAGTACTTC
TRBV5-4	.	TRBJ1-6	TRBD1	CASSLGTGTPAGNSPLHF	TGTGCCAGCAGCCTCGGGACAGGGACACCAGCTGGGAATTCACCCCTCCACTTT
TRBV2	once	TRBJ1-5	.	CASSEAKGGPQHF	TGTGCCAGCAGTGAAGCGAAGGGGGGGCCCCAGCATTTT
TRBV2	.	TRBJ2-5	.	CASSETGGLETQYF	TGTGCCAGCAGTGAAACTGGGGGGCTAGAGACCCAGTACTTC
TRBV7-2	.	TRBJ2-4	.	CASSFAPGGHSSAKNIQYF	TGTGCCAGCAGCTTCGCCCCCGGGGGACACTCATCAGCCAAAAACATTCAGTACTTC
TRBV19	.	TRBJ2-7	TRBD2	CASKTSGSNEQYF	TGTGCCAGTAAGACTAGCGGGAGTAACGAGCAGTACTTC
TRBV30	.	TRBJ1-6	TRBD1	CAWRDGQGTSPLHF	TGTGCCTGGAGGGACGGACAGGGTACCTCACCCCTCCACTTT